The 12 T cell receptor beta chains presented below share a single source sample, sequenced in a study of blood T cells in healthy people across ages. Together with a sample-barcoded 5' primer, a J-beta primer mix was included in a second PCR lasting about 6 to 12 cycles. TCRdb called the 5' RACE reads again in MiXCR, with one record for every CDR3 protein. Of some 900,000 distinct CDR3 sequences detected, under 35% appear once; the ten largest clones hold 17%. The sample taken for sequencing was blood. The receptors come from an elderly woman in good health.

Remarks on this clonotype: A read error may account for a junction end that differs from germline. V and J are TRBV7-6 and TRBJ2-1; 11 bases agree with TRBD1. The CDR3 loop spans 15 amino acids. Germline CDR1 is SGHVS and CDR2 is FNYEAQ. This CDR3 reads CTSSLRTGGGDEQFF. CDR3 DNA: TGTACCAGCAGCCTACGGACAGGGGGCGGGGATGAGCAGTTCTTC.

This sequence joins TRBV6-2 or TRBV6-3 and TRBJ1-1; D gene ambiguous. Germline V CDR1 and CDR2: MNHEY, SVGEGT. The CDR3 is made up of 14 amino acids. V dropped 1 base and J dropped 1 base, with 7 bases sitting between them. CDR3: CASSYLGRNTEAFF. DNA of the CDR3: TGTGCCAGCAGTTACTTGGGCAGGAACACTGAAGCTTTCTTT.

The CDR3 DNA is TGTGCCAGCACCATGGCGGGGGGGCGCCGGGGTGAGCAGTTCTTC. It codes for CASTMAGGRRGEQFF. V and J are TRBV7-9 and TRBJ2-1; 9 bases align to TRBD2. The trim removed 7 bases at V and 9 bases at J, leaving 13 bases unmatched. CDR1 SEHNR and CDR2 FQNEAQ come from the germline V gene (reference sequence). CDR3 length: 15 amino acids. The entire variable domain, with the rest obtained from reference TRBV7-9 and TRBJ2-1, is as follows: DTGVSQNPRHKITKRGQNVTFRCDPISEHNRLYWYRQTLGQGPEFLTYFQNEAQLEKSRLLSDRFSAERPKGSFSTLEIQRTEQGDSAMYLCASTMAGGRRGEQFFGPGTRLTVL.

This chain uses TRBV12-3 or TRBV12-4 with TRBJ1-1, with D tentatively TRBD1 (5 bases). This CDR3 has 15 residues. V lost 1 base to trimming and J lost 0 bases, with 9 bases between them. In DNA form, the CDR3 reads TGTGCCAGCAGTTTAGACGGGGCCCTGAACACTGAAGCTTTCTTT. Its translation is CASSLDGALNTEAFF.

In regard to this clonotype: A much bigger clone sits one base away, suggesting this may be a read error. J is TRBJ2-6 and V is TRBV7-9; D unclear. The CDR3 consists of 12 residues. Germline V gene lookup returns CDR1 SEHNR and CDR2 FQNEAQ (reference sequence). The V gene lost 5 bases and the J gene lost 11 bases, with 10 bases spanning the gap. This CDR3 reads CASSPQPDVLTF. Here the CDR3 DNA reads TGTGCCAGCAGCCCTCAGCCGGACGTCCTGACTTTC. The whole variable domain, remainder taken from reference TRBV7-9 and TRBJ2-6, is DTGVSQNPRHKITKRGQNVTFRCDPISEHNRLYWYRQTLGQGPEFLTYFQNEAQLEKSRLLSDRFSAERPKGSFSTLEIQRTEQGDSAMYLCASSPQPDVLTFGAGSRLTVL.

The table lists this clonotype with a few counts. This chain connects TRBV2 to TRBJ2-5; D is unresolved. The length of the CDR3 is 14 residues. The ends were cut back, 2 bases at V and 1 base at J, with 8 bases in the middle. Germline values: CDR1 SNHLY, CDR2 FYNNEI. This CDR3 is CASSERVTQETQYF. The DNA for the CDR3 is TGTGCCAGCAGTGAAAGGGTCACCCAAGAGACCCAGTACTTC.

Remarks on this clonotype: A much larger clone lies a single base off, so this may be a read error. Here the CDR3 DNA reads TGTGCCAGCAGCTTAGTAGGGCCCCCCTACGAGCAGTTCTTC. Its protein product is CASSLVGPPYEQFF. This sequence joins TRBV7-9 and TRBJ2-1; no firm D call. V gave up 1 base and J gave up 10 bases, with 14 bases separating them. The length of the CDR3 is 14 residues. Germline V gene data show CDR1 as SEHNR and CDR2 as FQNEAQ (reference sequence).

This clonotype was detected a few times. The chain recombines TRBV3-1 with TRBJ2-2, with TRBD2 matching over 10 bases. The germline V gene has CDR1 LGHDT and CDR2 YNNKEL (reference sequence). The CDR3 extends over 18 amino acids. V dropped 1 base and J dropped 1; count of bases not matched to a gene: 6. CDR3 sequence (DNA): TGTGCCAGCAGCCAAGCGTCTAGCGGGGGTTGGAACACCGGGGAGCTGTTTTTT. Encoded protein: CASSQASSGGWNTGELFF.

This clonotype occurred many times. V is TRBV12-3 or TRBV12-4 and J is TRBJ1-6; 9 nucleotides align to TRBD1. This CDR3 has 14 residues. V was clipped by 5 bases and J by 6 bases; unmatched bases: 2. Here the CDR3 DNA reads TGTGCCAGCAGTGAGACAGGGGGTAATTCACCCCTCCACTTT. It yields the protein CASSETGGNSPLHF.

At least ten counts were recorded for this clonotype. J is TRBJ2-7 and V is TRBV3-1; D is uncertain. Germline V CDR1 and CDR2: LGHDT, YNNKEL (reference sequence). CDR3 length equals 15 residues. Trimming removed 1 base at V and 3 bases at J, with 13 bases between. CDR3 sequence reads: CASSQGLTVGYEQYF. The CDR3 nucleotides read TGTGCCAGCAGCCAAGGTTTAACAGTAGGCTACGAGCAGTACTTC.

This chain links TRBV5-1 with TRBJ2-3; TRBD1 matches at 7 bases. V shed 4 bases, J shed 8 bases, and the junction held 7 bases outside the gene matches. The CDR3 runs 13 residues. Germline V gene lookup returns CDR1 SGHRS and CDR2 YFSETQ. The CDR3: CASSRTGEPTQYF. CDR3 DNA: TGCGCCAGCAGCAGAACAGGGGAACCTACGCAGTATTTT.

This clonotype has ten or more counts. The genes are TRBV3-1 and TRBJ2-7, with 8 bases that match TRBD2. Per germline, CDR1 LGHDT and CDR2 YNNKEL (reference sequence). V lost 4 bases, J lost 9 bases, and 17 bases stayed unmatched. The CDR3 runs 16 residues. The CDR3 region is CASSRRGGHNHLWQYF. DNA of the CDR3: TGTGCCAGCAGCCGTCGGGGGGGCCATAATCACCTTTGGCAGTACTTC.